In its sample, the clone carrying this T cell receptor (beta chain) was seen a few times. The antigen is unknown. Unique molecular identifiers were present on cDNA, and template switching added a universal primer site. TCRdb used MiXCR to reprocess the 5' RACE reads, holding one entry per CDR3 protein. Seen here are a few hundred thousand distinct CDR3 sequences, roughly 8% observed once, and the top ten hold over 2.5%. The record originates from a study of identical twins. Germline CDR1 and CDR2: SGHAT and FQNNGV. Between the trimmed V and J ends, which lost 5 bases and 2 bases, there was a span of 17 bases. This CDR3 is 16 amino acids long. Study-wide points: The study drew conclusions from cross-sectional statistical analysis, not from following the same donors. The models gave estimates that fell short of the out-of-frame TCR alpha sharing seen in monozygotic twins. The degree of excess twin sharing was weaker in beta out-of-frame sequences.

This sample was shared with a second study, whose subject was yellow fever vaccine responses in identical twins.

Material for sequencing was CD8+ T cells sorted from blood. The chain joins TRBV11-2 to TRBJ2-3; D assignment may be TRBD1 or TRBD2 (6 bases each). The clonotype was recovered from a woman aged 18-35 years in good health. CDR3 sequence (DNA): TGTGCCAGCAGCCCACGTTCGGGGGCCTACACAGATACGCAGTATTTT. Its protein product is CASSPRSGAYTDTQYF.